The next 7 T cell receptor beta chains were all read from a single sample in a study of blood T cell repertoires in COVID-19. TCRdb's copy holds only in-frame clones and misses some; the assay was immunoSEQ multiplex PCR. The repertoire holds 70,000 to 95,000 clones, with about 90% as singletons. The sample consisted of peripheral blood. These receptors came from a man in his fifties with active COVID-19.

DNA for the CDR3: TGCGCCAGCAGTCGAAGGACAGGGGCTTTCGAACGGTACGAGCAGTACTTC. It is translated as CASSRRTGAFERYEQYF. The chain joins TRBV23-1 to TRBJ2-7; 9 bases fit TRBD1. TRBV23-1 is given ORF status, its function remaining uncertain. The V gene end was trimmed by 4 bases and the J gene end by 4 bases; junction bases not matched to a gene: 14. CDR3 size: 17 residues.

The chain links TRBV30 to TRBJ2-6; D is unresolved. Germline V gene sequence: CDR1 GTSNPN, CDR2 SVGIG (reference sequence). This CDR3 comprises 13 residues. Trimming took off 3 bases at V and 4 bases at J, with 7 bases between the two ends. Written as DNA, the CDR3 is TGTGCCTGGAGCCCTAGGGGGGCCAACGTCCTGACTTTC. Translating it yields CAWSPRGANVLTF. Looking up the rest from reference TRBV30 and TRBJ2-6 gives the full variable domain: SQTIHQWPATLVQPVGSPLSLECTVEGTSNPNLYWYRQAAGRGLQLLFYSVGIGQISSEVPQNLSASRPQDRQFILSSKKLLLSDSGFYLCAWSPRGANVLTFGAGSRLTVL.

This clone was observed many times. The chain combines TRBV2 with TRBJ1-2; no firm D call. Germline V gives CDR1 SNHLY, CDR2 FYNNEI. The CDR3 spans 10 residues. The V end lost 9 bases, the J end lost 3 bases, and 5 bases lay between the germline ends. The CDR3 nucleotides read TGTGCCAGTGGCCACTATGGCTACACCTTC. Its protein product is CASGHYGYTF.

V gene TRBV4-3 combines with J gene TRBJ2-5; 10 bases align to TRBD2. Germline lookup yields CDR1 LGHNA and CDR2 YSLEER. CDR3 length: 18 residues. The J segment lost 1 base and the V segment lost 0 bases, leaving 8 bases of the junction unmatched. CDR3 protein: CASSQDWIAGGLQETQYF. The DNA for the CDR3 is TGCGCCAGCAGCCAAGATTGGATAGCGGGGGGCCTCCAAGAGACCCAGTACTTC.

The chain employs TRBV19 and TRBJ1-1; D call uncertain. V lost 7 bases to trimming and J lost 3 bases, with 12 bases between them. The CDR3 consists of 13 residues. The germline CDR1 and CDR2 sequences are LNHDA and SQIVND (reference sequence). The CDR3 here is CASTERLDTEAFF. The CDR3 nucleotides read TGTGCCAGTACCGAGAGATTGGACACTGAAGCTTTCTTT.

The rearrangement links TRBV4-1 to TRBJ1-1, with TRBD1 matching 7 bases. Trimming removed 0 bases from V and 1 base from J; junction bases left unmatched: 11. Germline CDR1 MGHRA, CDR2 YSYEKL. This CDR3 is 18 amino acids long. The CDR3 spells CASSQESDRQGPNTEAFF. Written as DNA, the CDR3 is TGCGCCAGCAGCCAAGAGTCTGACCGACAGGGCCCGAACACTGAAGCTTTCTTT.

The chain recombines TRBV7-2 with TRBJ2-5, with 7 bases matching TRBD1. Per germline, CDR1 SGHTA and CDR2 FQGNSA. The CDR3 contains 14 residues. V trimming: 2 bases; J trimming: 4 bases; junction bases outside the gene matches: 4. The DNA for the CDR3 is TGTGCCAGCAGCTTAAGGGGGCAGGGAGAGACCCAGTACTTC. This sequence encodes CASSLRGQGETQYF.